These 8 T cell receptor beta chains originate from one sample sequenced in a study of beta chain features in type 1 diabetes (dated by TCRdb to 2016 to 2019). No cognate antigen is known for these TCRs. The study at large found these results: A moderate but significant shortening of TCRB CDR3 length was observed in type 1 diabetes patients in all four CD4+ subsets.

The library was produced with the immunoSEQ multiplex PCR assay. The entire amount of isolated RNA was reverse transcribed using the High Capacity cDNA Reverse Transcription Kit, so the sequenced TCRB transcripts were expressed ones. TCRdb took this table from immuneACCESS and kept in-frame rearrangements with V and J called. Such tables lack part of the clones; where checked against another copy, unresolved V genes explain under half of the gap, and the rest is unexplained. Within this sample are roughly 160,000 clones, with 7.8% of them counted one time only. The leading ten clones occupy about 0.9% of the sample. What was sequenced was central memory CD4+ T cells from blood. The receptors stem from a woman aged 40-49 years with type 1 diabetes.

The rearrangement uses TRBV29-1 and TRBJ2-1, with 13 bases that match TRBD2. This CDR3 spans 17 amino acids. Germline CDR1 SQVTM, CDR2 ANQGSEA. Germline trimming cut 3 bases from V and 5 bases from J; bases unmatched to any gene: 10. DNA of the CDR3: TGCAGCGTTGACGGGACTAGCGGGATCCTCGTCCACAATGAGCAGTTCTTC. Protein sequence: CSVDGTSGILVHNEQFF.

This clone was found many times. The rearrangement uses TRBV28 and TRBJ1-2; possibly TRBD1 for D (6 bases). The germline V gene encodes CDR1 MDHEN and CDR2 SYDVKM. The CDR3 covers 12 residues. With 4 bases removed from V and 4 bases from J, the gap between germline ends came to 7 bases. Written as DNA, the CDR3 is TGTGCCAGCAGTTACAGGGCCTATGGCTACACCTTC. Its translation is CASSYRAYGYTF.

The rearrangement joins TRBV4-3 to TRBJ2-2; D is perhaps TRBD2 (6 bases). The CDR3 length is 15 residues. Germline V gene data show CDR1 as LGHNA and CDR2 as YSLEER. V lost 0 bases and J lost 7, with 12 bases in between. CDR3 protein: CASSQDPGVGGELFF. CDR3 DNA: TGCGCCAGCAGCCAAGATCCGGGAGTCGGCGGGGAGCTGTTTTTT.

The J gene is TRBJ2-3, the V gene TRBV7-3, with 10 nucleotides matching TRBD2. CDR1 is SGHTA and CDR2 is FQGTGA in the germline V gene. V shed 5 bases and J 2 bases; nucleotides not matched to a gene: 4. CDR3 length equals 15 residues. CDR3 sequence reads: CASSTSGRATDTQYF. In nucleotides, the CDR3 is TGTGCCAGCAGCACCAGCGGGAGGGCCACAGATACGCAGTATTTT.

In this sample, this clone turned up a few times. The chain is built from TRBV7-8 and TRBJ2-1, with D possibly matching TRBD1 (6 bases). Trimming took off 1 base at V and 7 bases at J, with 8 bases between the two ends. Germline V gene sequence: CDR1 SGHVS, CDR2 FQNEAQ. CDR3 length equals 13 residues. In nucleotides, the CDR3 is TGTGCCAGCAGCTTAGGACAGGTTAATGAGCAGTTCTTC. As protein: CASSLGQVNEQFF.

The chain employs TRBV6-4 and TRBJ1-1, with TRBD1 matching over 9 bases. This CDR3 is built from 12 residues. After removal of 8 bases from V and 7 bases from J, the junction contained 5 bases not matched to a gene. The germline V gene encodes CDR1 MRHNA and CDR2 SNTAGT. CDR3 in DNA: TGTGCCAGCGGGACAGGGTTCGGTGAAGCTTTCTTT. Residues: CASGTGFGEAFF.

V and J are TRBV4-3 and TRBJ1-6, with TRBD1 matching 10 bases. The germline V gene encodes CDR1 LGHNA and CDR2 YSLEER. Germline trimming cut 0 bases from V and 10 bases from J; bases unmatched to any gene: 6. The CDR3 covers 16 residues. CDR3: CASSQESGQGYSPLHF. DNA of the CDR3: TGCGCCAGCAGCCAAGAATCGGGACAGGGGTACTCACCCCTCCACTTT.

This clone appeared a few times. CDR3 protein: CSAGISTEAFF. The CDR3 DNA follows: TGCAGCGCAGGGATTTCCACTGAAGCTTTCTTT. The V and J genes are TRBV29-1 and TRBJ1-1, with D maybe TRBD1 (5 bases). Deletions cut 7 bases from V and 4 bases from J, with 10 bases between. Germline V lookup: CDR1 SQVTM, CDR2 ANQGSEA. This CDR3 has 11 residues.